A selection of T cell receptor beta chains follows, all from one sample in a study of CD8 T cells in Susac syndrome. TCRdb re-called the immunoSEQ multiplex PCR reads with MiXCR, one entry per CDR3 protein. Of 84,000 or so distinct CDR3 sequences in the sample, 94% were seen once. Sample: CD8+ T cells from PBMCs. The origin of the receptors is a human donor with Susac syndrome. Each CDR3 is given with its conserved first and last residue. A D gene is named only where the DNA matches it firmly. The size of a clone is reported for some rows only, either as once, few or many, or as a class for expanded clones.

CDR3 protein	CDR3 DNA	J gene	D gene	V gene	clone size
CASSTISGTQTDTQYF	TGTGCCAGCAGTACTATCTCCGGTACACAAACAGATACGCAGTATTTT	TRBJ2-3	NA	TRBV2	NA
CAWSPGGTEAFF	TGTGCCTGGAGCCCAGGGGGGACTGAAGCTTTCTTT	TRBJ1-1	TRBD1	TRBV30	NA
CAISDQEEEKLFF	TGTGCCATCAGTGACCAGGAAGAGGAAAAACTGTTTTTT	TRBJ1-4	NA	TRBV10-3	NA
CASTVGTEAFF	TGTGCCAGCACGGTGGGGACTGAAGCTTTCTTT	TRBJ1-1	NA	TRBV6-1	NA
CASGSPKETQYF	TGTGCCAGCGGGTCCCCAAAAGAGACCCAGTACTTC	TRBJ2-5	NA	TRBV12-3/TRBV12-4	NA
CASSSGQGFIGETQYF	TGTGCCAGCAGCTCGGGACAGGGGTTCATCGGAGAGACCCAGTACTTC	TRBJ2-5	TRBD1	TRBV9	NA
CASSLAPGQETQYF	TGTGCCAGCAGCTTGGCCCCAGGCCAAGAGACCCAGTACTTC	TRBJ2-5	NA	TRBV5-4	NA
CAISTGTGLNVLTF	TGTGCCATCAGTACCGGGACAGGGCTGAACGTCCTGACTTTC	TRBJ2-6	TRBD1	TRBV10-3	NA
CSVGDNGGAFF	TGCAGCGTGGGGGACAATGGGGGAGCTTTCTTT	TRBJ1-1	NA	TRBV29-1	NA
CASSQGSYNEQFF	TGTGCCAGCAGCCAAGGCAGCTACAATGAGCAGTTCTTC	TRBJ2-1	NA	TRBV14	NA
CSAVPGLAGGLTYNEQFF	TGCAGTGCCGTCCCCGGACTAGCGGGAGGCCTCACCTACAATGAGCAGTTCTTC	TRBJ2-1	TRBD2	TRBV20-1	NA
CASRNPPRSEQFF	TGTGCCAGCAGGAACCCCCCTAGAAGTGAGCAGTTCTTC	TRBJ2-1	NA	TRBV7-2	once
CSAGDRGLQETQYF	TGCAGTGCAGGGGACAGGGGGCTTCAAGAGACCCAGTACTTC	TRBJ2-5	TRBD1	TRBV20-1	NA
CSVETEGVYNEQFF	TGCAGCGTTGAAACGGAGGGGGTCTACAATGAGCAGTTCTTC	TRBJ2-1	NA	TRBV29-1	NA
CASSPDTASSYEQYF	TGTGCCAGCAGCCCGGACACGGCCAGCTCCTACGAGCAGTACTTC	TRBJ2-7	NA	TRBV6-5	NA
CASSLAGNNQPQHF	TGTGCCAGCAGCTTAGCAGGTAACAATCAGCCCCAGCATTTT	TRBJ1-5	NA	TRBV7-9	once
CASSARDRNYEQYF	TGTGCCAGCAGCGCCCGGGACAGGAACTACGAGCAGTACTTC	TRBJ2-7	TRBD1	TRBV7-2	NA